This T cell receptor (beta chain) stems from a study of T cell repertoires in cytomegalovirus infection. TCRdb re-called the reads through MiXCR, storing one row per CDR3 protein. This sample has about 770,000 distinct CDR3 sequences, with 29% found just once. This clonotype was picked up a small number of times. The target antigen is unknown. Germline CDR1 reads KGHSH; CDR2 reads LQKENI. The J segment lost 2 bases and the V segment lost 3 bases, leaving 11 bases of the junction unmatched. The CDR3 spans 18 residues. The chain links TRBV18 to TRBJ1-5; TRBD1 agrees at 9 bases. The origin of this receptor is a human donor in good health (CMV status not recorded). Some clones in this sample may be carry-over from other donors' samples. The source was cultured CD8+ T cells from PBMCs, collected from culture after CMV antigen stimulation. This CDR3 is CASSPNGTGSVGNQPQHF. The CDR3 DNA reads TGTGCCAGCTCACCCAATGGGACAGGGTCTGTTGGCAATCAGCCCCAGCATTTT.